The sequence of this T cell receptor beta chain was determined in a study of hypomethylating agent response in myelodysplastic syndrome. At the level of the study: The mean patient age was about 78 +/- 6.2 years, and diploid cytogenetics predominated.

T-cell subsets were not sorted; bulk bone marrow was analyzed. Each sample had about 440 ng DNA, as two 200 ng replicates, at survey resolution. Methods used by the authors: VDJdb flagged 1.7% of approximately 150,000 unique clonotypes as previously reported viral-epitope-specific. Only in-frame clones appear in the TCRdb table, and some are missing; sequencing was by immunoSEQ multiplex PCR. V, J and clone size derive from that table, while D and trimming were established from the DNA sequence. The profile shows approximately 1,800 clones, roughly nine tenths of them singletons. This sequence originates from a human donor with myelodysplastic syndrome. Sequencing was performed on bone marrow, taken before or after starting hypomethylating agent treatment for myelodysplastic syndrome (not recorded which).

The CDR3: CAWTGTSVHNEQFF. The CDR3 coding sequence is TGTGCCTGGACCGGGACTAGCGTACACAATGAGCAGTTCTTC. The chain combines TRBV30 with TRBJ2-1; TRBD2 matches 10 bases. The ends lost 4 bases at V and 5 bases at J; junction bases unmatched: 5. The V gene's germline CDR1 is GTSNPN and CDR2 SVGIG (reference sequence). This CDR3 comprises 14 residues. Drawing the rest from reference TRBV30 and TRBJ2-1, the complete variable domain is SQTIHQWPATLVQPVGSPLSLECTVEGTSNPNLYWYRQAAGRGLQLLFYSVGIGQISSEVPQNLSASRPQDRQFILSSKKLLLSDSGFYLCAWTGTSVHNEQFFGPGTRLTVL.